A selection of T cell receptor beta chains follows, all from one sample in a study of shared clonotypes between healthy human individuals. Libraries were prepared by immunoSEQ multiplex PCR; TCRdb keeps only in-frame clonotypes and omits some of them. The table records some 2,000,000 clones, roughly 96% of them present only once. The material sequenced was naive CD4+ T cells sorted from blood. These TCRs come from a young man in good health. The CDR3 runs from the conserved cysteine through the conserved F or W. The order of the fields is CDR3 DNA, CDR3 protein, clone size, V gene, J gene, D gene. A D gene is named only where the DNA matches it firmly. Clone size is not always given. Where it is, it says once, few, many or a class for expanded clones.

CDR3nt: TGTGCCAGCAGCCCGGGACTAGCGGGAGTGGCCGGGGAGCTGTTTTTT
CDR3aa: CASSPGLAGVAGELFF
abundance: -
v_gene: TRBV7-2
j_gene: TRBJ2-2
d_gene: TRBD2

CDR3nt: TGTGCCAGCAGCTTGCTACTAGCGGGAGACGAGCAGTACTTC
CDR3aa: CASSLLLAGDEQYF
abundance: -
v_gene: TRBV5-4
j_gene: TRBJ2-7
d_gene: TRBD2

CDR3nt: TGTGCCAGCAGCCTTGGACTGAACATGAACACTGAAGCTTTCTTT
CDR3aa: CASSLGLNMNTEAFF
abundance: once
v_gene: TRBV7-2
j_gene: TRBJ1-1
d_gene: -

CDR3nt: TGCGCCAGCAGCTCGGGACAGGTCCATGGCTACACCTTC
CDR3aa: CASSSGQVHGYTF
abundance: -
v_gene: TRBV5-1
j_gene: TRBJ1-2
d_gene: TRBD1

CDR3nt: TGCGCCAGCAGCCAACCGGTAGCGGGAGGGCCCCGGGAGCAGTACTTC
CDR3aa: CASSQPVAGGPREQYF
abundance: -
v_gene: TRBV4-1
j_gene: TRBJ2-7
d_gene: TRBD2

CDR3nt: TGTGCCAGCAGCTCACCCCGGGACAGGGTAGAGACCCAGTACTTC
CDR3aa: CASSSPRDRVETQYF
abundance: -
v_gene: TRBV5-5
j_gene: TRBJ2-5
d_gene: TRBD1

CDR3nt: TGTGCCAGCAGCAAATTGGAGGAAACACCCCTCCACTTT
CDR3aa: CASSKLEETPLHF
abundance: -
v_gene: TRBV21-1
j_gene: TRBJ1-6
d_gene: -

CDR3nt: TGTGCCAGCCGGGGGACAGGGAATTCACCCCTCCACTTT
CDR3aa: CASRGTGNSPLHF
abundance: -
v_gene: TRBV6-5
j_gene: TRBJ1-6
d_gene: TRBD1

CDR3nt: TGTGCCAGCACCTTAGGGGGGCTTTCCTACGAGCAGTACTTC
CDR3aa: CASTLGGLSYEQYF
abundance: -
v_gene: TRBV18
j_gene: TRBJ2-7
d_gene: -

CDR3nt: TGTGCCAGCAGTTCTGGGGGGGCTGGGGCCAAAAACATTCAGTACTTC
CDR3aa: CASSSGGAGAKNIQYF
abundance: -
v_gene: TRBV27
j_gene: TRBJ2-4
d_gene: -

CDR3nt: TGTGCCAGCAGTGATCTAAAGGGCGCCATGGCCTACGAGCAGTACTTC
CDR3aa: CASSDLKGAMAYEQYF
abundance: -
v_gene: TRBV2
j_gene: TRBJ2-7
d_gene: -

CDR3nt: TGTGCCAGCAGTCGGCAGGGATATGGAGGCTACACCTTC
CDR3aa: CASSRQGYGGYTF
abundance: -
v_gene: TRBV6-1
j_gene: TRBJ1-2
d_gene: -

CDR3nt: TGTGCCAGCAGTTTAGGGGACAGGGTAGGAAATGGCTACACCTTC
CDR3aa: CASSLGDRVGNGYTF
abundance: -
v_gene: TRBV28
j_gene: TRBJ1-2
d_gene: TRBD1

CDR3nt: TGTGCCAGCAGCTTAGAAGCGGGACGGCGGCCAGATACGCAGTATTTT
CDR3aa: CASSLEAGRRPDTQYF
abundance: once
v_gene: TRBV7-6
j_gene: TRBJ2-3
d_gene: TRBD2

CDR3nt: TGTGCCAGCAGTGGGACAAGCAATCAGCCCCAGCATTTT
CDR3aa: CASSGTSNQPQHF
abundance: -
v_gene: TRBV2
j_gene: TRBJ1-5
d_gene: -

CDR3nt: TGTGCCAGCAGCTTAGTAGCGGGAGCGGGCAATGAGCAGTTCTTC
CDR3aa: CASSLVAGAGNEQFF
abundance: -
v_gene: TRBV7-2
j_gene: TRBJ2-1
d_gene: TRBD2

CDR3nt: TGTGCCAGCAGCTTGCCGGGACAGGGGGTAGAGACCCAGTACTTC
CDR3aa: CASSLPGQGVETQYF
abundance: -
v_gene: TRBV5-6
j_gene: TRBJ2-5
d_gene: TRBD1

CDR3nt: TGTGCCAGCAGCTTCGGACTAACCCCGAGGACTGGGTCTTACGAGCAGTACTTC
CDR3aa: CASSFGLTPRTGSYEQYF
abundance: -
v_gene: TRBV7-9
j_gene: TRBJ2-7
d_gene: -

CDR3nt: TGCGCCACCCGGACTAGCACCTACAATGAGCAGTTCTTC
CDR3aa: CATRTSTYNEQFF
abundance: -
v_gene: TRBV10-1
j_gene: TRBJ2-1
d_gene: TRBD2

CDR3nt: TGTGCCAGCAGCCCCGGGACAGGGGGTAACCAGCCCCAGCATTTT
CDR3aa: CASSPGTGGNQPQHF
abundance: -
v_gene: TRBV5-4
j_gene: TRBJ1-5
d_gene: TRBD1

CDR3nt: TGTGCCAGCAGTGTCTCGCAGGGGACTGAAGCTTTCTTT
CDR3aa: CASSVSQGTEAFF
abundance: -
v_gene: TRBV2
j_gene: TRBJ1-1
d_gene: -

CDR3nt: TGTGCCAGCACCTTAACCGGAGATACGCAGTATTTT
CDR3aa: CASTLTGDTQYF
abundance: -
v_gene: TRBV9
j_gene: TRBJ2-3
d_gene: -

CDR3nt: TGTGCCAGCAGTGGACAGAAGAACACCGGGGAGCTGTTTTTT
CDR3aa: CASSGQKNTGELFF
abundance: -
v_gene: TRBV7-2
j_gene: TRBJ2-2
d_gene: -

CDR3nt: TGTGCCAGCAGGTCCCGGGACAGGGACCATCAGCCCCAGCATTTT
CDR3aa: CASRSRDRDHQPQHF
abundance: -
v_gene: TRBV6-5
j_gene: TRBJ1-5
d_gene: TRBD1

CDR3nt: TGTGCCTGGACCGCAGGGACATTCAATCAGCCCCAGCATTTT
CDR3aa: CAWTAGTFNQPQHF
abundance: -
v_gene: TRBV30
j_gene: TRBJ1-5
d_gene: -

CDR3nt: TGCGCCAGCAGCCCTAACCTAGCGGGAGGCTACGAGCAGTACTTC
CDR3aa: CASSPNLAGGYEQYF
abundance: -
v_gene: TRBV5-1
j_gene: TRBJ2-7
d_gene: TRBD2

CDR3nt: TGTGCCAGTGACCGGCAGGCGAGAAATCAGCCCCAGCATTTT
CDR3aa: CASDRQARNQPQHF
abundance: -
v_gene: TRBV19
j_gene: TRBJ1-5
d_gene: -

CDR3nt: TGTGCCAGCATGGGACAGGGGGCAAGCAATCAGCCCCAGCATTTT
CDR3aa: CASMGQGASNQPQHF
abundance: -
v_gene: TRBV5-8
j_gene: TRBJ1-5
d_gene: TRBD1

CDR3nt: TGCGCCAGCAGCCAAGATTTGGGGAGGGTCATGAACACTGAAGCTTTCTTT
CDR3aa: CASSQDLGRVMNTEAFF
abundance: -
v_gene: TRBV4-1
j_gene: TRBJ1-1
d_gene: -

CDR3nt: TGTGCTAGTGGTTTGGACAGGGTAAACATTCAGTACTTC
CDR3aa: CASGLDRVNIQYF
abundance: -
v_gene: TRBV12-5
j_gene: TRBJ2-4
d_gene: -

CDR3nt: TGCAGCGTTGAGAATAGCGGAGTGGACATTCAGTACTTC
CDR3aa: CSVENSGVDIQYF
abundance: -
v_gene: TRBV29-1
j_gene: TRBJ2-4
d_gene: -

CDR3nt: TGTGCCAGCAGTGCCCGGGGCGGCACTGAAGCTTTCTTT
CDR3aa: CASSARGGTEAFF
abundance: once
v_gene: TRBV6-1
j_gene: TRBJ1-1
d_gene: -

CDR3nt: TGTGCCATCAGTAGACATGAGTACGAGCAGTACTTC
CDR3aa: CAISRHEYEQYF
abundance: once
v_gene: TRBV10-3
j_gene: TRBJ2-7
d_gene: -

CDR3nt: TGTGCCTGGAGTACAACAGGGGTTGGGCAGTACTTC
CDR3aa: CAWSTTGVGQYF
abundance: -
v_gene: TRBV30
j_gene: TRBJ2-7
d_gene: TRBD1

CDR3nt: TGTGCCATCTCCTCGTTGAGCGGGAGTACAGATACGCAGTATTTT
CDR3aa: CAISSLSGSTDTQYF
abundance: -
v_gene: TRBV10-3
j_gene: TRBJ2-3
d_gene: TRBD2

CDR3nt: TGTGCCAGCCGCCTGAGGGGCAATGAGCAGTTCTTC
CDR3aa: CASRLRGNEQFF
abundance: -
v_gene: TRBV28
j_gene: TRBJ2-1
d_gene: -

CDR3nt: TGCGCCAGCAGCCCCGGGGCTAAGGGAGAGACCCAGTACTTC
CDR3aa: CASSPGAKGETQYF
abundance: -
v_gene: TRBV4-3
j_gene: TRBJ2-5
d_gene: -

CDR3nt: TGTGCCAGCAGTGATATTGAGAATCAGCCCCAGCATTTT
CDR3aa: CASSDIENQPQHF
abundance: -
v_gene: TRBV6-1
j_gene: TRBJ1-5
d_gene: -

CDR3nt: TGTGCCAGCAGCTTAGCGGGTGGCTACACCTTC
CDR3aa: CASSLAGGYTF
abundance: -
v_gene: TRBV11-2
j_gene: TRBJ1-2
d_gene: -

CDR3nt: TGTGCCAGTAGTCCGGGACAGGGCTACACCTTC
CDR3aa: CASSPGQGYTF
abundance: -
v_gene: TRBV19
j_gene: TRBJ1-2
d_gene: TRBD1

CDR3nt: TGTGCCAGCAGCTTAGGTGGGCAGGGATCAGGAAACACCATATATTTT
CDR3aa: CASSLGGQGSGNTIYF
abundance: -
v_gene: TRBV7-6
j_gene: TRBJ1-3
d_gene: -

CDR3nt: TGTGCCAGCTCACCAACAGGGGAGAATTCACCCCTCCACTTT
CDR3aa: CASSPTGENSPLHF
abundance: once
v_gene: TRBV18
j_gene: TRBJ1-6
d_gene: TRBD1

CDR3nt: TGTGCCTGGAGTGTACTCGGGGATAACTATGGCTACACCTTC
CDR3aa: CAWSVLGDNYGYTF
abundance: -
v_gene: TRBV30
j_gene: TRBJ1-2
d_gene: -